Listed below are T cell receptor beta chains from one sample, sequenced in a study of T-cell reconstitution after alpha-beta-depleted transplantation in children. One entry per CDR3 protein, called by TCRdb with MiXCR from the PCR reads. This table has about 210,000 distinct CDR3 sequences, 17% appearing once. This specimen was PBMCs, mostly from graft donor cells, taken 360 days after TCRalphabeta/CD19-depleted stem cell transplant. The receptors here all came from a male patient between 2 and 15 years old who had a stem cell transplant for acute lymphoblastic leukemia, so the T cells may come from the graft donor. The CDR3 runs from the conserved cysteine through the conserved F or W. Each record gives: J gene, D gene, V gene, clone size, CDR3 DNA, CDR3 protein. A D gene is named only where the DNA matches it firmly. Size tells how often a clone was seen (once, few, many) or the class of an expanded clone, and some rows leave it out.

TRBJ2-2,TRBD1,TRBV24-1,few,TGTGCCACCAGTGATTTGGGGACAGCCGAGCCCGGGGAGCTGTTTTTT,CATSDLGTAEPGELFF
TRBJ1-1,NA,TRBV20-1,NA,TGCAGTGCTAGAGTATTAGGGGAGGAAAGGCGAGCTTTCTTT,CSARVLGEERRAFF
TRBJ2-7,NA,TRBV12-3/TRBV12-4,few,TGTGCCAGCAGTCTCCGGGTTAAAGTCTCGCAGTACTTC,CASSLRVKVSQYF
TRBJ2-1,TRBD1,TRBV6-1,NA,TGTGCCAGCAGTGCCGACAGGGAAAACAATGAGCAGTTCTTC,CASSADRENNEQFF
TRBJ1-1,NA,TRBV28,NA,TGTGCCAGCAAAGGGGCCGTCGAAGCTTTCTTT,CASKGAVEAFF
TRBJ2-3,TRBD2,TRBV20-1,many,TGCAGTGCTAGAGGCGGGGGGACAGATACGCAGTATTTT,CSARGGGTDTQYF
TRBJ1-5,TRBD1,TRBV19,many,TGTGCCAGTAGTTCTACAGGGGGCAGCAATCAGCCCCAGCATTTT,CASSSTGGSNQPQHF
TRBJ2-1,TRBD2,TRBV7-2,NA,TGTGCCAGCAGCTTAGTTGCTTCGGGGGGGCCCCATGAGCAGTTCTTC,CASSLVASGGPHEQFF
TRBJ2-5,NA,TRBV23-1,NA,TGCGCCAGCAGTCACCGTGACCAAGAGACCCAGTACTTC,CASSHRDQETQYF
TRBJ2-7,NA,TRBV3-1,NA,TGTGCCAGCAGTCAAAGGTCCTACGAGCAGTACTTC,CASSQRSYEQYF
TRBJ2-1,TRBD2,TRBV29-1,NA,TGCAGCTTTAAGGGCGGGGGGGCTTACAATGAGCAGTTCTTC,CSFKGGGAYNEQFF
TRBJ1-1,NA,TRBV12-3/TRBV12-4,NA,TGTGCCAGCAGTTTAATGCCTACTGAAGCTTTCTTT,CASSLMPTEAFF
TRBJ2-1,NA,TRBV29-1,NA,TGCAGCGTTGACCCAGGGAATGAGCAGTTCTTC,CSVDPGNEQFF
TRBJ2-3,NA,TRBV5-1,few,TGCGCCAGCACTCCAGGGGCTAGCACAGATACGCAGTATTTT,CASTPGASTDTQYF
TRBJ2-2,NA,TRBV5-1,few,TGCGCCAGCAGCGCCGGGACACGGAACACCGGGGAGCTGTTTTTT,CASSAGTRNTGELFF
TRBJ2-7,NA,TRBV10-3,few,TGTGCCATCAGTGACGGCAGGCTGGCCGAGCAGTACTTC,CAISDGRLAEQYF
TRBJ2-4,NA,TRBV12-3/TRBV12-4,NA,TGTGCCAGCAGTTTGGGGCTTCGGATAGCCAAAAACATTCAGTACTTC,CASSLGLRIAKNIQYF
TRBJ1-1,NA,TRBV27,NA,TGTGCCAGCAGTCCCGAGGGGCCCCCCCTCATAAACACTGAAGCTTTCTTT,CASSPEGPPLINTEAFF
TRBJ2-1,TRBD1,TRBV5-1,NA,TGCGCCAGCAGGAGCGGGACAGGGGAAAATGAGCAGTTCTTC,CASRSGTGENEQFF
TRBJ2-3,TRBD1,TRBV28,many,TGTGCCAGCAGTCTGACAGGGTTCGGCGATACGCAGTATTTT,CASSLTGFGDTQYF
TRBJ1-1,NA,TRBV27,NA,TGTGCCAGCAGTGGGGGTCCAGGGCGCAGGGACACTGAAGCTTTCTTT,CASSGGPGRRDTEAFF
TRBJ2-6,TRBD1,TRBV12-3/TRBV12-4,few,TGTGCCAGCAGTTTAGTACAGGGGCTCTCTGGGGCCAACGTCCTGACTTTC,CASSLVQGLSGANVLTF
TRBJ2-3,NA,TRBV5-1,NA,TGCGCCAGCAGCTCCCTTTCACCGGGCCGGACTATAGATACGCAGTATTTT,CASSSLSPGRTIDTQYF
TRBJ1-2,NA,TRBV6-2/TRBV6-3,many,TGTGCCAGCAGTTACGACATTTGGGGCTACACCTTC,CASSYDIWGYTF
TRBJ2-7,NA,TRBV10-3,few,TGTGCCATCAGTGTTGGAGACGGGCAGTACTTC,CAISVGDGQYF
TRBJ2-3,NA,TRBV10-3,many,TGTGCCATCAGTCGACCCTCGGATACGCAGTATTTT,CAISRPSDTQYF